Shown below are 12 T cell receptor beta chains from a single sample sequenced in a study of cytomegalovirus exposure and HLA in healthy donors. The method was immunoSEQ multiplex PCR; TCRdb's version includes in-frame clones alone and lacks a portion of them. The sample carries about 90,000 clones, almost 85% recorded once. Sequencing input: PBMCs. The receptors derive from a woman between 18 and 30 years old in good health and CMV-seropositive.

V usage is TRBV19 and J usage is TRBJ1-3; D might be TRBD1 (5 bases). The CDR3 runs to 14 residues. Trimming stripped 7 bases from V and 0 bases from J, with 10 bases between. Per germline, CDR1 LNHDA and CDR2 SQIVND (reference sequence). CDR3 in DNA: TGTGCCAGTACCGACAGAAACTCTGGAAACACCATATATTTT. Its translation: CASTDRNSGNTIYF.

The genes are TRBV9 and TRBJ1-1; tentative D call: TRBD1 (5 bases). The CDR3 has 15 residues. From germline, CDR1 is SGDLS and CDR2 YYNGEE. V dropped 4 bases and J dropped 3 bases, with 16 bases sitting between them. CDR3 DNA: TGTGCCAGCAGCTTACTTCAGGGTGGGGACACTGAAGCTTTCTTT. Protein product: CASSLLQGGDTEAFF.

In its sample, this clone was seen once. This chain joins TRBV5-1 and TRBJ1-6, with 9 bases lining up with TRBD1. The CDR3 is 15 residues long. Germline V gives CDR1 SGHRS, CDR2 YFSETQ. V lost 6 bases to trimming and J lost 5 bases; unmatched junction nucleotides: 6. The CDR3 protein is CASTTGQGNNSPLHF. The CDR3 coding sequence is TGCGCCAGCACTACGGGACAGGGTAATAATTCACCCCTCCACTTT.

V is TRBV11-2 and J is TRBJ1-2; D gene ambiguous. Trimming stripped 1 base from V and 7 bases from J, with 10 bases between. The CDR3 extends over 13 amino acids. Germline values: CDR1 SGHAT, CDR2 FQNNGV. CDR3 nucleotides: TGTGCCAGCAGCTTAGCGGCCTGGGCTGGCTACACCTTC. Translation gives CASSLAAWAGYTF.

The chain joins TRBV28 to TRBJ2-5; 9 bases are a match to TRBD2. Trimming took 2 bases from V and 0 from J; bases not matched to a gene: 1. Germline assignment: CDR1 MDHEN and CDR2 SYDVKM. The CDR3 contains 15 residues. This CDR3 reads CASSLPSGDQETQYF. DNA for the CDR3: TGTGCCAGCAGTTTACCTAGCGGGGACCAAGAGACCCAGTACTTC.

The chain links TRBV6-6 to TRBJ1-2, with D possibly matching TRBD1 (5 bases). Germline lookup yields CDR1 MNHNY and CDR2 SVGAGI (reference sequence). V lost 2 bases, J lost 3 bases, and 13 bases lay in between. The CDR3 is 15 residues long. The CDR3 DNA reads as TGTGCCAGCAGTTACCTAGAACGGGGGGACTATGGCTACACCTTC. Amino acid sequence: CASSYLERGDYGYTF.

The chain links TRBV5-1 to TRBJ1-4; TRBD1 matches at 9 bases. This CDR3 has 19 residues. Per germline, CDR1 SGHRS and CDR2 YFSETQ. V lost 4 bases and J lost 1; bases outside the gene matches: 14. The CDR3 DNA follows: TGCGCCAGCAGCAACCCCCGGGACAGGGCTAAGGTAACTAATGAAAAACTGTTTTTT. This encodes CASSNPRDRAKVTNEKLFF.

The chain has TRBV4-1 and TRBJ1-6; TRBD1 is a possible D gene (5 bases). From germline, CDR1 is MGHRA and CDR2 YSYEKL. The V and J ends lost 4 bases and 2 bases respectively, with 18 bases between them. The CDR3 covers 18 residues. The CDR3 here is CASSLLPTGGTYNSPLHF. The DNA for the CDR3 is TGCGCCAGCAGCCTCCTCCCAACGGGGGGGACCTATAATTCACCCCTCCACTTT.

The V gene is TRBV19, the J gene TRBJ2-7; D perhaps matches TRBD1 (6 bases). The V end lost 1 base, the J end lost 2 bases, and 21 bases lay between the germline ends. This CDR3 region has 18 residues. Germline V gene data show CDR1 as LNHDA and CDR2 as SQIVND (reference sequence). CDR3 sequence: CASSIGLTLGNRAYEQYF. As DNA, the CDR3 is TGTGCCAGTAGTATAGGGCTAACGCTGGGAAACAGGGCCTACGAGCAGTACTTC. Full variable domain (missing parts from reference TRBV19 and TRBJ2-7): DGGITQSPKYLFRKEGQNVTLSCEQNLNHDAMYWYRQDPGQGLRLIYYSQIVNDFQKGDIAEGYSVSREKKESFPLTVTSAQKNPTAFYLCASSIGLTLGNRAYEQYFGPGTRLTVT.

The chain employs TRBV30 and TRBJ1-3; D gene uncertain. This CDR3 contains 20 residues. V was cut by 0 bases and J by 4 bases, with 28 bases left in between. Per germline, CDR1 GTSNPN and CDR2 SVGIG (reference sequence). The CDR3 coding sequence is TGTGCCTGGAGTGTACTTGGGCACCTCATTTCGAGGGATCGAGGAAACACCATATATTTT. Its translation: CAWSVLGHLISRDRGNTIYF.

V is TRBV6-1 and J is TRBJ1-2, with 9 positions matching TRBD1. CDR3 length: 14 residues. J gave up 4 bases and V 5 bases, and 5 bases lay outside the gene matches. Per the germline V gene, CDR1 is MNHNS and CDR2 is SASEGT. The CDR3 bases are TGTGCCAGCAGTTGGGACAGGGACGGCTATGGCTACACCTTC. Protein sequence: CASSWDRDGYGYTF.

V is TRBV7-7 and J is TRBJ2-5; 7 bases map to TRBD1. The CDR3 sequence is 15 residues long. Looked up from germline, CDR1 is SSHAT and CDR2 is FNYEAQ (reference sequence). V lost 6 bases, J lost 0 bases, and 7 bases stayed unmatched. CDR3 residues: CASRPGQADQETQYF. CDR3 nucleotide sequence: TGTGCCAGCAGACCCGGACAGGCCGACCAAGAGACCCAGTACTTC.